This T cell receptor beta chain was obtained from a study of T cell responses to AZD1222 COVID-19 vaccine. Study outcomes and limitations: Among vaccine-associated CD4 TCRs, coverage spanned spike, with dominance at 160-218 and 743-854. Donors, mostly white British, included more females; clonal diversity was possibly underestimated. Spike-specific TCR breadth and depth went up after people got two AZD1222 doses. Sampled repertoires all dated from after the peak T cell response.

Assay: immunoSEQ multiplex PCR; the TCRdb copy retains only in-frame clones and omits some. The profile shows tens of thousands of clones, around 88% of them singletons. CDR3 length: 11 residues. V was shortened by 8 bases and J by 8 bases, with 12 bases between the two germline ends. CDR1 is GTSNPN and CDR2 is SVGIG in the germline V gene (reference sequence). Points on this clone: What it binds is not known.

The rearrangement links TRBV30 to TRBJ2-2; TRBD2 is a possible D gene (6 bases). The sequences come from peripheral blood, collected on day 0 of MenACWY control vaccination. The TCR comes from an adult in good health. CDR3 in amino acids: CARGFGGELFF. CDR3 in DNA: TGTGCCCGGGGGTTTGGAGGGGAGCTGTTTTTT.